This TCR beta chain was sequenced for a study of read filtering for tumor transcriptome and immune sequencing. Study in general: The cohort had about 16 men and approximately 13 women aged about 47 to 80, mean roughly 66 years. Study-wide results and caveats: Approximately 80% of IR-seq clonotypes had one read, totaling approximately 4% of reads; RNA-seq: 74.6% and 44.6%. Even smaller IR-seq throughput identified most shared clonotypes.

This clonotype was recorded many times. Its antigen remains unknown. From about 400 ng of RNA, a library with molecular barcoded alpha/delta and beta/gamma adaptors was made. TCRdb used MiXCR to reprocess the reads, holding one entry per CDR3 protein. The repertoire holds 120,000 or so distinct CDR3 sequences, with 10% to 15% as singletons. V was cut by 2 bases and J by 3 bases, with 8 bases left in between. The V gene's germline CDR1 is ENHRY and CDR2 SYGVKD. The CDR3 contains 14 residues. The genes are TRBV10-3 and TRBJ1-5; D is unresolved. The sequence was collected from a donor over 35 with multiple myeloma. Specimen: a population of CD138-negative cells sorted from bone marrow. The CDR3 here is CAISEGSYNQPQHF. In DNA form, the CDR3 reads TGTGCCATCAGTGAGGGTTCGTACAATCAGCCCCAGCATTTT.